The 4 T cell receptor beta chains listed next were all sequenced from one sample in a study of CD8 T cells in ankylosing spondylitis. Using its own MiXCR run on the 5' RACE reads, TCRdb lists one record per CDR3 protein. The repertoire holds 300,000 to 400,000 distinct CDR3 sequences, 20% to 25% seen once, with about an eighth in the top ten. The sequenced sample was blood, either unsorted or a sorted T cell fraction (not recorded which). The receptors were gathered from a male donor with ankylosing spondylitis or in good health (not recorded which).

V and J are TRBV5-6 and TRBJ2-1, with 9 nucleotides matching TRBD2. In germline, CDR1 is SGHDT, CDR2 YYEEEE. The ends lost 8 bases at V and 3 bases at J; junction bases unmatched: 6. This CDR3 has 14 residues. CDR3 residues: CASSVAGDYNEQFF. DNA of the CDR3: TGTGCCAGTTCAGTAGCGGGGGACTACAATGAGCAGTTCTTC.

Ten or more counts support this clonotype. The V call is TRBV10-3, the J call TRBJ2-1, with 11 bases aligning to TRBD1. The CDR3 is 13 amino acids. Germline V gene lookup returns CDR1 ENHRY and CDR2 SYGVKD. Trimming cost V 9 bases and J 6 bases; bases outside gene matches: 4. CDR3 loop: CAIRDRGVNEQFF. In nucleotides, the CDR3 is TGTGCCATACGGGACAGGGGGGTCAATGAGCAGTTCTTC.

CDR3 nucleotide sequence: TGTGCCAGCACCATAGCGGGGGGGCCCGGTGAGCAGTTCTTC. Amino acids: CASTIAGGPGEQFF. The chain uses TRBV5-5 and TRBJ2-1, with TRBD2 identical over 11 bases. This CDR3 contains 14 residues. The germline gives CDR1 SGHKS, CDR2 YYEKEE (reference sequence). J gave up 9 bases and V 6 bases, and 8 bases lay outside the gene matches. Full variable domain (outside the CDR3, taken from reference TRBV5-5 and TRBJ2-1): DAGVTQSPTHLIKTRGQQVTLRCSPISGHKSVSWYQQVLGQGPQFIFQYYEKEERGRGNFPDRFSARQFPNYSSELNVNALLLGDSALYLCASTIAGGPGEQFFGPGTRLTVL.

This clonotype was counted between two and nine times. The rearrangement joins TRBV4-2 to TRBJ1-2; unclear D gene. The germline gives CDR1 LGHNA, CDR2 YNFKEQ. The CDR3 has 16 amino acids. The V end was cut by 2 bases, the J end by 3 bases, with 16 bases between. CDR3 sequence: CASSQTLRSDHYGYTF. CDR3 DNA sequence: TGTGCCAGCAGCCAAACCTTGCGGTCAGATCACTATGGCTACACCTTC.